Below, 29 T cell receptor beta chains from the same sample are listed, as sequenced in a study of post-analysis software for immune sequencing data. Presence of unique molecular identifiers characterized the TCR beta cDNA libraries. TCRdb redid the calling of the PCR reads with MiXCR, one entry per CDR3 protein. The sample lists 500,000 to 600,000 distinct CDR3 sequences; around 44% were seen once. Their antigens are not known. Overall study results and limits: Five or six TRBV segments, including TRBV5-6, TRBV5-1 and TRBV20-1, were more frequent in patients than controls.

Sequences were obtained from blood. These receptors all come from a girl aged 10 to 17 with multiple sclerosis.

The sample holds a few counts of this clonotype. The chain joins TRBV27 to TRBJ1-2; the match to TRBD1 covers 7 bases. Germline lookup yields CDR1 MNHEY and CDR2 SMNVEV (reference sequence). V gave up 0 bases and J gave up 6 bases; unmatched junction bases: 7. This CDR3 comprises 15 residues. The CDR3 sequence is CASSLSLRGRDGYTF. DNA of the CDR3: TGTGCCAGCAGTTTATCGTTAAGGGGGCGAGATGGCTACACCTTC.

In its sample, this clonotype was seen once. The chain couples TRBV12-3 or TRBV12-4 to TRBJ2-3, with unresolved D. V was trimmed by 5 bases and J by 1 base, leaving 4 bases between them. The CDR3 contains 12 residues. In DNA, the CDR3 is TGTGCCAGCAGTCATTGCACAGATACGCAGTATTTT. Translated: CASSHCTDTQYF.

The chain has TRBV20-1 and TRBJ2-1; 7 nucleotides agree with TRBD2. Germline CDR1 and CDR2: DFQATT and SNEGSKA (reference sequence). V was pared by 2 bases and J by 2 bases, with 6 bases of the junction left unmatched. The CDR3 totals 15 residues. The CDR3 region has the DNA TGCAGTGCTAGACTAACCGGGACTACCTACAATGAGCAGTTCTTC. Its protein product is CSARLTGTTYNEQFF.

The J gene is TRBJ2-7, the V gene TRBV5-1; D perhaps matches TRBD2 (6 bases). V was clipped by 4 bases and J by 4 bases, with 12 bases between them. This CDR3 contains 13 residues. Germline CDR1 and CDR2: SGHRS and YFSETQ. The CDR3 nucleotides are TGCGCCAGCAGCGACCGGGACTTGTACGAGCAGTACTTC. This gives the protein CASSDRDLYEQYF.

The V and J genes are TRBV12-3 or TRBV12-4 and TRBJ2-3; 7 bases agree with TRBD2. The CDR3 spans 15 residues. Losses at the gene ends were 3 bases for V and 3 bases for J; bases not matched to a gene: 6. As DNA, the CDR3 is TGTGCCAGCAGTTTTTTCGCGGGGGAGACAGATACGCAGTATTTT. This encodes CASSFFAGETDTQYF.

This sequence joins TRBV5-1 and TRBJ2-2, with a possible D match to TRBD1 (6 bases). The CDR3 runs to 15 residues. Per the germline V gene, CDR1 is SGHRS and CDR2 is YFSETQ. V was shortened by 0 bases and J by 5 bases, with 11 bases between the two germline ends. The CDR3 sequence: CASSLVAGETGELFF. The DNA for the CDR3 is TGCGCCAGCAGCTTGGTGGCAGGGGAAACCGGGGAGCTGTTTTTT.

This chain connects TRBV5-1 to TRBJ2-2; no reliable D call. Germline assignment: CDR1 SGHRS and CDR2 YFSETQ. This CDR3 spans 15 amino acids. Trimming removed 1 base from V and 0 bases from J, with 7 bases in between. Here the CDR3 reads CASSLYRANTGELFF. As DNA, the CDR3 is TGCGCCAGCAGCTTGTACCGGGCGAACACCGGGGAGCTGTTTTTT. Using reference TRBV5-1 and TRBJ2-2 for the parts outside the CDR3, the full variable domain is KAGVTQTPRYLIKTRGQQVTLSCSPISGHRSVSWYQQTPGQGLQFLFEYFSETQRNKGNFPGRFSGRQFSNSRSEMNVSTLELGDSALYLCASSLYRANTGELFFGEGSRLTVL.

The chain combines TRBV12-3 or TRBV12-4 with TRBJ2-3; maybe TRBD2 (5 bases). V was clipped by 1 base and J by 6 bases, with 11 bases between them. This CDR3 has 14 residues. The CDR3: CASSLGASGDTQYF. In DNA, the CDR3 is TGTGCCAGCAGTTTAGGAGCCAGCGGTGATACGCAGTATTTT.

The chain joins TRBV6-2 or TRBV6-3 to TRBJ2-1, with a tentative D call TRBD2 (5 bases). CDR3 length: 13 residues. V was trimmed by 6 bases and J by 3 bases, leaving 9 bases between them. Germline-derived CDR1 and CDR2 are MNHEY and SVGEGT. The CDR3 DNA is TGTGCCAGCAGGGAGGTAAGCTACAATGAGCAGTTCTTC. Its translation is CASREVSYNEQFF.

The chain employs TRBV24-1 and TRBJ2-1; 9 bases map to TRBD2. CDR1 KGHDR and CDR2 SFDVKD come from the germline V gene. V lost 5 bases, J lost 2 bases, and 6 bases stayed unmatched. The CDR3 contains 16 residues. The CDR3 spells CATSGMTSGAYNEQFF. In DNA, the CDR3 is TGTGCCACCAGTGGGATGACTAGCGGAGCCTACAATGAGCAGTTCTTC.

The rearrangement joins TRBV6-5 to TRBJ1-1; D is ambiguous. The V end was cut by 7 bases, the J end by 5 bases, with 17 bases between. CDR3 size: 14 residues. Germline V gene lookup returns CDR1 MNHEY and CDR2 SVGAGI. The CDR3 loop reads CASISAAPSTEAFF. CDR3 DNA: TGTGCCAGCATCTCGGCGGCCCCAAGTACTGAAGCTTTCTTT.

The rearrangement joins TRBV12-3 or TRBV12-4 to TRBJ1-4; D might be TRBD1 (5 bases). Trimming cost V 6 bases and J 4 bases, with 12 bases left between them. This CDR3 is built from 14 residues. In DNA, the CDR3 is TGTGCCAGCAGCCTTGAAGGGGTTAATGAAAAACTGTTTTTT. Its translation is CASSLEGVNEKLFF.

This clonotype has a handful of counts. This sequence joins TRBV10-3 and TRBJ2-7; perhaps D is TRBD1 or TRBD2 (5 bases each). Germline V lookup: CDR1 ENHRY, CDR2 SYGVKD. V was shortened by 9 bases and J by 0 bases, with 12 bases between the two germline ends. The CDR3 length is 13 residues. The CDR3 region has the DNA TGTGCCATTTCGGGACCCAACTCCTACGAGCAGTACTTC. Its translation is CAISGPNSYEQYF.

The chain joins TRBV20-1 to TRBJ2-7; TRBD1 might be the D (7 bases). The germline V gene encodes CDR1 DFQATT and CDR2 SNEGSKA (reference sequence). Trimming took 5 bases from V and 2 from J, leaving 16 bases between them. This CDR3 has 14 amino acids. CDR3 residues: CSAGGGGTAYEQYF. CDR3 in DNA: TGCAGTGCTGGTGGAGGGGGCACTGCCTACGAGCAGTACTTC.

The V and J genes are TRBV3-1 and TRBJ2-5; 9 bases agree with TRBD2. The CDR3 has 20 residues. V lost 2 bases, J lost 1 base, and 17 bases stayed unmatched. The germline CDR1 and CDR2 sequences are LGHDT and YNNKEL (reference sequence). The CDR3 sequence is CASSQKGSLSPTSGQETQYF. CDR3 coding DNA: TGTGCCAGCAGCCAAAAAGGTTCCCTATCCCCGACTAGCGGCCAAGAGACCCAGTACTTC.

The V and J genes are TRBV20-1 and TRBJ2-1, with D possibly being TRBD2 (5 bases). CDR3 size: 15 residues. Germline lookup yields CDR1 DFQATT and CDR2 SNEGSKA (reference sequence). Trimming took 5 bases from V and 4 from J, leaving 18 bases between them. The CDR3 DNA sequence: TGCAGTGCTGAAGCCCGGGGTTTGGTTTACAATGAGCAGTTCTTC. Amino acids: CSAEARGLVYNEQFF.

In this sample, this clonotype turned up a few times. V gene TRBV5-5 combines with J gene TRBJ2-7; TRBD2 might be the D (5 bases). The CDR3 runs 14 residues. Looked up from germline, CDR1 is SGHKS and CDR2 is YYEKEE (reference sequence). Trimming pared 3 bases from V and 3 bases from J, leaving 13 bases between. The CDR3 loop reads CASSWESDYYEQYF. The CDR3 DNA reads TGTGCCAGCAGCTGGGAGAGCGACTACTACGAGCAGTACTTC.

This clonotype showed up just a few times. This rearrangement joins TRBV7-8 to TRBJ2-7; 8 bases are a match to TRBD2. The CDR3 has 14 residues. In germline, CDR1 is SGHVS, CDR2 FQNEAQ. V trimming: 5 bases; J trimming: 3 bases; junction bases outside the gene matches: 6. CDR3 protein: CASSGWTSIYEQYF. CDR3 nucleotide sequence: TGTGCCAGCAGCGGATGGACTAGCATCTACGAGCAGTACTTC.

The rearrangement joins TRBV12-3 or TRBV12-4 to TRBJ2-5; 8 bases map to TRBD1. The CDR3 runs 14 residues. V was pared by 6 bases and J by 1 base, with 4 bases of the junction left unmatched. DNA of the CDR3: TGTGCCAGCAGACGGACAGGGTCCCAAGAGACCCAGTACTTC. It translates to CASRRTGSQETQYF.

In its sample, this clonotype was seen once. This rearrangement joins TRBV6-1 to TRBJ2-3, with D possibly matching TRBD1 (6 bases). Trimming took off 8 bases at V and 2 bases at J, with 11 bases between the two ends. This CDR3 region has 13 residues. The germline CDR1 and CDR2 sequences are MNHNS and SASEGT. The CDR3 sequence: CASGGQNTDTQYF. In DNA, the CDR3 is TGTGCCAGCGGGGGACAAAACACAGATACGCAGTATTTT.

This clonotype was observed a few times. CDR3 sequence (DNA): TGTGCCAGCAGTTTAAGGGCTAGCGGGAGCGATGAGCAGTTCTTC. Encoded protein: CASSLRASGSDEQFF. The genes are TRBV27 and TRBJ2-1; 10 bases line up with TRBD2. V lost 2 bases, J lost 8 bases, and 6 bases stayed unmatched. Germline V gives CDR1 MNHEY, CDR2 SMNVEV (reference sequence). The CDR3 is 15 residues long.

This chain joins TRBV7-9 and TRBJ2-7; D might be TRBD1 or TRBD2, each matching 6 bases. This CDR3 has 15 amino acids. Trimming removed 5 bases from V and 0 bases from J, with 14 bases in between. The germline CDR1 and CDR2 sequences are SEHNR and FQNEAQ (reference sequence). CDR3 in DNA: TGTGCCAGCAGCCCATGGGGGGCGAGCTCCTACGAGCAGTACTTC. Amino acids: CASSPWGASSYEQYF.

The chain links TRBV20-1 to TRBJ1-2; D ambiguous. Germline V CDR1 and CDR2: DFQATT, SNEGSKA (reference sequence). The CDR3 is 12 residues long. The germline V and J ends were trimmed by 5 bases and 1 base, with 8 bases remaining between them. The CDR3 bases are TGCAGTGCTTGCAAGAGTAACTATGGCTACACCTTC. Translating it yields CSACKSNYGYTF.

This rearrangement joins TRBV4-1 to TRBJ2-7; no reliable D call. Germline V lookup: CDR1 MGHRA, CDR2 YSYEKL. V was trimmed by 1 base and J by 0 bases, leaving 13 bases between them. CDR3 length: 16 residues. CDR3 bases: TGCGCCAGCAGCCAAGGGGTAGCCGTGAGCTCCTACGAGCAGTACTTC. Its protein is CASSQGVAVSSYEQYF.

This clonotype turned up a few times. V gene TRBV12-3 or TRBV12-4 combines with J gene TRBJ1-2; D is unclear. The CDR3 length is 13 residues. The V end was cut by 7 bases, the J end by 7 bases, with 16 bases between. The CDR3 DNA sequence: TGTGCCAGCACTCTAGGAGGTTACGGTGGCTACACCTTC. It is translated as CASTLGGYGGYTF.

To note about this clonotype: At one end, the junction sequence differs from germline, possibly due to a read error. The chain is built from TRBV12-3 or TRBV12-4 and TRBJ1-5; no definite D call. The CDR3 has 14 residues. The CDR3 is CASSFSYSNQPQHF. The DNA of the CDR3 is TGCGCCAGCAGTTTTTCGTATAGCAATCAGCCCCAGCATTTT.

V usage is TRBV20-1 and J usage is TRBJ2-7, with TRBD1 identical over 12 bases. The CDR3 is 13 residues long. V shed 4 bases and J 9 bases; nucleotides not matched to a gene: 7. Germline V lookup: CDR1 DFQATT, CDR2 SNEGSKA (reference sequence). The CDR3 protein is CSAKGQGALGQYF. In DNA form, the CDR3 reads TGCAGTGCTAAGGGACAGGGGGCCCTTGGGCAGTACTTC.

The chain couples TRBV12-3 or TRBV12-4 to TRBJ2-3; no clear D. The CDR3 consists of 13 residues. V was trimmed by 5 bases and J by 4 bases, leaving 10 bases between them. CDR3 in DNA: TGTGCCAGCAGTCCCGGTGTCCCAGATACGCAGTATTTT. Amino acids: CASSPGVPDTQYF.

CDR3 in DNA: TGTGCCAGCAGTTTCGGGCAGGAAGCTTTCTTT. Its protein product is CASSFGQEAFF. The rearrangement joins TRBV12-3 or TRBV12-4 to TRBJ1-1, with unresolved D. V shed 3 bases and J shed 8 bases, with 7 bases lying between them. The CDR3 is 11 amino acids.